Sequencing of this T cell receptor beta chain was carried out in a study of OX40 agonist ivuxolimab in advanced cancers. Overall study: The dose-escalation group included hepatocellular carcinoma, melanoma, renal cell carcinoma and head and neck cancer. The mean age was 60 years, ranging from 23 to 79, with about 87% of participants male. Study conclusions and caveats: Fewer expanded clones were found on average in CD4+ than in CD8+ T cells.

The length of the CDR3 is 13 residues. V lost 5 bases to trimming and J lost 2 bases, with 10 bases between them. CDR1 and CDR2 from the germline V gene are LNHDA and SQIVND (reference sequence). Peripheral blood came from all dose cohorts at three timepoints. Concerning this clone itself: Its antigen remains unidentified.

This table comes from immunoSEQ multiplex PCR, and its TCRdb copy is limited to in-frame clones, with some not included. Of about 110,000 clones detected, 85% to 95% appear once; the ten largest clones hold around 0.7%. This receptor was taken from an adult with an advanced solid tumor such as melanoma, head and neck, liver or kidney cancer. V gene TRBV19 combines with J gene TRBJ2-7; no firm D call. The sequencing here drew on CD4+ or CD8+ T cells sorted from blood, taken in a trial of the OX40 agonist ivuxolimab. CDR3 nucleotides: TGTGCCAGTAGTGATCTCTCGACCTACGAGCAGTACTTC. This gives the protein CASSDLSTYEQYF.